These T cell receptor beta chains were read from a single sample in a study of human T cells and chemical hapten exposure. From the 5' RACE reads, TCRdb called clonotypes with MiXCR, one entry per CDR3 protein. The sample shows around 100,000 distinct CDR3 sequences, 19% of them seen only once. These receptors all stem from a human donor in good health. CDR3s leave out the opening cysteine and the closing phenylalanine or tryptophan. Where a row states a size, it is once, few, many or the class of an expanded clone; other rows omit it.

j_call: TRBJ1-1; v_call: TRBV27; clone_size: .; cdr3_aa: ASSLSGDRGMGEAF
j_call: TRBJ2-3; v_call: TRBV21-1; clone_size: .; cdr3_aa: ASSSGSVGGRTQY
j_call: TRBJ2-1; v_call: TRBV11-2; clone_size: .; cdr3_aa: ASSSYRTYGAYNEQF
j_call: TRBJ1-2; v_call: TRBV30; clone_size: few; cdr3_aa: AWSVQGGDGYT
j_call: TRBJ2-1; v_call: TRBV4-1; clone_size: few; cdr3_aa: ASSQEGGTDLYNEQF
j_call: TRBJ2-1; v_call: TRBV2; clone_size: .; cdr3_aa: ASSEVIGYNEQF
j_call: TRBJ1-2; v_call: TRBV28; clone_size: few; cdr3_aa: ASSLQWNYGYT
j_call: TRBJ2-2; v_call: TRBV12-3/TRBV12-4; clone_size: .; cdr3_aa: ASSPAGPNTGELF
j_call: TRBJ1-2; v_call: TRBV11-2; clone_size: .; cdr3_aa: ASSLEDRPNYGYT
j_call: TRBJ1-1; v_call: TRBV7-6; clone_size: .; cdr3_aa: ASSLGTLAF
j_call: TRBJ2-3; v_call: TRBV4-1; clone_size: .; cdr3_aa: ASSQVLAGGPDTQY
j_call: TRBJ1-4; v_call: TRBV3-1; clone_size: many; cdr3_aa: ASNQGTGKEKLF
j_call: TRBJ1-5; v_call: TRBV7-2; clone_size: few; cdr3_aa: ASSLAGTGGNQPQH
j_call: TRBJ2-3; v_call: TRBV14; clone_size: .; cdr3_aa: ASSFANTQY
j_call: TRBJ1-5; v_call: TRBV18; clone_size: few; cdr3_aa: ASSPTLTGGGQPQH
j_call: TRBJ1-2; v_call: TRBV27; clone_size: once; cdr3_aa: ASRGQGTYGYT
j_call: TRBJ2-7; v_call: TRBV7-6; clone_size: few; cdr3_aa: ASSLAKDPSYEQY
j_call: TRBJ2-2; v_call: TRBV11-2; clone_size: .; cdr3_aa: ASSSTDRRTLLNTGELF
j_call: TRBJ2-1; v_call: TRBV7-2; clone_size: few; cdr3_aa: ASSSDSTGFNNEQF
j_call: TRBJ1-2; v_call: TRBV6-5; clone_size: few; cdr3_aa: ASSNNRGLNYGYT
j_call: TRBJ2-2; v_call: TRBV15; clone_size: .; cdr3_aa: ATSDYSGISPGELF
j_call: TRBJ2-6; v_call: TRBV7-3; clone_size: .; cdr3_aa: ASSPIRGSGANVLT
j_call: TRBJ2-4; v_call: TRBV5-1; clone_size: few; cdr3_aa: ASSSQGGPKNIQY
j_call: TRBJ2-1; v_call: TRBV6-5; clone_size: .; cdr3_aa: ASGRQAHEQF
j_call: TRBJ2-3; v_call: TRBV11-2; clone_size: once; cdr3_aa: ASSWAIETQY
j_call: TRBJ2-2; v_call: TRBV5-1; clone_size: few; cdr3_aa: ASFDRANTGELF
j_call: TRBJ1-6; v_call: TRBV5-1; clone_size: few; cdr3_aa: ASSLLPTGEVGGSLH
j_call: TRBJ2-7; v_call: TRBV20-1; clone_size: .; cdr3_aa: SASEQGYSYEQY